This is a list of T cell receptor beta chains from one sample in a study of T-cell memory formation after mild COVID-19. In TCRdb, the 5' RACE reads were re-called with MiXCR into one record per CDR3 protein. Among under 550,000 distinct CDR3 sequences listed, approximately 18% were seen once. The sample consisted of PBMCs or a T cell subset sorted from them (not recorded which). These receptors originate from an adult woman who had mild COVID-19 (a few samples of this study predate the infection). Cell type and time point are not known. Each CDR3 is given with its conserved first and last residue. The D gene is left open where the match is weak. Clone size is shown for a subset of rows, as once, few, many or a class of expanded clone.

>-|TRBV19|TRBJ2-1|TRBD1
CASSMGPGQGPLEQFF
TGTGCCAGTAGTATGGGACCGGGACAGGGGCCCCTAGAGCAGTTCTTC
>few|TRBV13|TRBJ1-3|TRBD1
CASSSSGTGGNTIYF
TGTGCCAGCAGCTCCTCTGGGACAGGAGGAAACACCATATATTTT
>few|TRBV3-1|TRBJ1-1|TRBD1
CASSQDGQGHEAFF
TGTGCCAGCAGCCAGGACGGACAGGGCCATGAAGCTTTCTTT
>few|TRBV12-3/TRBV12-4|TRBJ1-1|-
CASSKRAGRLNTEAFF
TGTGCCAGCAGTAAACGAGCGGGCAGGTTGAACACTGAAGCTTTCTTT
>-|TRBV4-3|TRBJ2-7|-
CASSQDRGTVTYEQYF
TGCGCCAGCAGCCAAGATCGGGGGACAGTAACCTACGAGCAGTACTTC
>-|TRBV29-1|TRBJ2-1|-
CSVGGFAYNEQFF
TGCAGCGTTGGAGGGTTTGCCTACAATGAGCAGTTCTTC
>-|TRBV12-3/TRBV12-4|TRBJ2-2|TRBD1
CASSLRDRAPPNTGELFF
TGTGCCAGCAGTTTGCGGGACAGGGCCCCTCCGAACACCGGGGAGCTGTTTTTT
>-|TRBV20-1|TRBJ1-1|-
CSAAGRANTEAFF
TGCAGTGCAGCAGGCAGAGCGAACACTGAAGCTTTCTTT
>few|TRBV19|TRBJ2-7|TRBD1
CASSMKTGGLKPYEQYF
TGTGCCAGTAGTATGAAGACAGGGGGCTTAAAGCCCTACGAGCAGTACTTC
>-|TRBV6-4|TRBJ2-7|-
CASSDRDPGYEQYF
TGTGCCAGCAGTGACAGGGACCCCGGCTACGAGCAGTACTTC
>-|TRBV9|TRBJ1-5|-
CASSADSDQPQHF
TGTGCCAGCAGCGCGGACAGCGATCAGCCCCAGCATTTT
>-|TRBV9|TRBJ2-7|-
CASSVDVWEQGEQYF
TGTGCCAGCAGCGTAGATGTGTGGGAGCAAGGAGAGCAGTACTTC
>-|TRBV5-1|TRBJ1-1|TRBD1
CASSTDRVETEAFF
TGCGCCAGCAGCACGGACAGGGTTGAGACTGAAGCTTTCTTT
>-|TRBV7-9|TRBJ2-7|-
CASSSDRTSTYEQYF
TGTGCCAGCAGCTCAGACAGAACCAGTACCTACGAGCAGTACTTC
>few|TRBV10-3|TRBJ1-1|-
CAISATAGQPTNTEAFF
TGTGCCATCAGTGCTACCGCCGGACAGCCGACAAACACTGAAGCTTTCTTT
>few|TRBV9|TRBJ2-1|-
CASSVGRSYNEQFF
TGTGCCAGCAGCGTCGGGCGGAGCTACAATGAGCAGTTCTTC
>-|TRBV15|TRBJ2-7|-
CATSRDLTSGGEQYF
TGTGCCACCAGCAGAGATCTGACCTCAGGAGGCGAGCAGTACTTC
>-|TRBV5-1|TRBJ1-1|-
CASNLGRDLTEAFF
TGCGCCAGCAACCTAGGCCGCGACCTGACTGAAGCTTTCTTT
>few|TRBV6-2/TRBV6-3|TRBJ1-1|-
CASSSTALTEAFF
TGTGCCAGCAGTTCAACAGCTCTCACTGAAGCTTTCTTT
>few|TRBV9|TRBJ2-1|-
CASSPPVSYNEQFF
TGTGCCAGCAGCCCTCCAGTTTCCTACAATGAGCAGTTCTTC